This TCR beta chain was documented in a study of shared clonotypes between healthy human individuals (dated by TCRdb to 2020 to 2022). For the study in its entirety: The cohort comprised a couple of women and a few men aged 18 to 49 years. Between about 0.8 and 9 billion PBMCs per donor were obtained by leukapheresis. Per donor, three plates each were used for CD4 naive and CD4 memory, two for CD8 naive, and one for CD8 memory. To increase sequencing depth and limit assay-specific biases, different laboratories used diverse techniques to prepare libraries and sequence TCR repertoires. The study deeply sequenced blood TCR repertoires of roughly five healthy adults to estimate repertoire size and the extent of clonotype sharing between individuals.

Regarding this clone: This receptor's antigen is unknown. Base qualities are missing; no much larger clone stands one base away.

Study-level results and caveats: Because the study included a small number of donors, the genetic and exposure-history diversity represented was limited. Even with the large sequencing depth, rarefaction of the sorted-subset datasets indicated that sequencing was incomplete. Compared with non-shared clonotypes, the clonotypes found in all four sorted-subset donors had higher generation probabilities. Based on pairwise subsampling, the degree of clonotype sharing among donors was expected to be affected by sequencing depth. Larger estimated clonotype richness was generally found for naive subsets than for memory subsets. Sampling was restricted to blood, and TCR repertoires in tissue are likely to differ from TCR repertoires in blood. When several donors were compared, the shared fraction of clonotypes was about 5% for naive CD4, approximately 3.3% for naive CD8, 2% to 2.5% for memory CD4, and less than 0.5% for memory CD8.

Donors were healthy HIV-negative adults with no recently reported acute infections or vaccinations. Only Caucasian adults living in Nashville, Tennessee, USA were represented among the donors. CD4+ T cells were enriched by magnetic negative selection, after which naive cells were positively selected on CD45RA and the negative fraction was taken as the memory subset. Blood was collected by leukapheresis, and PBMCs were isolated by Ficoll-Histopaque density gradient centrifugation and then cryopreserved in liquid nitrogen vapor phase. Purity and quantity of every magnetically sorted T cell population were checked by analytical flow cytometry. Genomic DNA was isolated from every sorted fraction and measured by UV absorbance on a Nanodrop 2000c. CDR1 is given as MDHEN and CDR2 as SYDVKM, both from the germline V gene. The CDR3 goes from the cysteine to the phenylalanine over 14 residues. Just CDR3 DNA is preserved here, 42 bases in frame from base 1. The germline V end is reduced by 3 bases and the J end by 4 bases; junction bases left unmatched: 3.

Using the deep immunoSEQ assay, TCR CDR3 regions were amplified from genomic DNA by multiplex PCR. Genomic DNA extracted from each cell subset was distributed evenly over all wells of several immunoSEQ 96-well plates, and each plate served as one replicate. For sorted subsets, around 200 ng genomic DNA, equal to 25,000 to 35,000 T cell genomes, was loaded into each replicate PCR. Purified libraries were quantified with a Qubit 3.0 fluorometer, sized on a Bioanalyzer 2100, and re-quantified with the KAPA Library Quantification kit. Every immunoSEQ 96-well plate was sequenced on a separate single-read 150-cycle Illumina NextSeq 550 flow cell. The study's own analysis went as follows. Because only junctional sequences without quality scores were contained in the immunoSEQ output, filtering matching that applied to full-length reads could not be performed. To assign V/J genes and CDR3, sequences were annotated using PyIR, a Python wrapper for IgBLAST v1.9, with IMGT germline references. Reads with weak V/J assignments (E-value above 1e-6), missing CDR3, stop codons, out-of-frame junctions, or ambiguous translated residues were removed. V3J clonotypes were defined as sequences sharing an identical inferred V gene, J gene, and CDR3 amino acid sequence. Percentage overlap between repertoires was calculated by dividing the number of shared unique clonotypes by the size of the smaller repertoire. Repertoire richness was assessed with RTK rarefaction, the Chao1 estimator, and Recon v2.1 estimates of unobserved clonotypes. Generation probabilities for all TCRbeta clonotypes obtained by the gDNA method from four donors were computed using OLGA. Sourced from immuneACCESS, this table was stored by TCRdb with only in-frame sequences that have V and J called. A share of the clones is absent; for the studies checked, an unresolved V gene accounts for under half, and the remainder has no known explanation. The V and J calls and clone size are taken from that table; D and trimming were inferred from the DNA. The sample table holds over a million clones, of which around 97% were seen once. In total, the top ten clones hold roughly 1.2% of the sample.

The V and J segments used are TRBV28 and TRBJ2-7; a stretch of 10 junction bases matches TRBD1. Material: naive CD4+ T cells sorted from blood. The sample's cell subset or site label is to be understood as: CD45RA+ positively selected. The receptor was isolated from a man aged 25 to 45 in good health. The DNA is TGTGCCAGCAGTTTCGTGGACAGGGGGTACGAGCAGTACTTC. Its protein is CASSFVDRGYEQYF. The variable domain in full, with residues beyond the CDR3 obtained from the reference TRBV28 and TRBJ2-7 genes, is DVKVTQSSRYLVKRTGEKVFLECVQDMDHENMFWYRQDPGLGLRLIYFSYDVKMKEKGDIPEGYSVSREKKERFSLILESASTNQTSMYLCASSFVDRGYEQYFGPGTRLTVT.